Sequencing of this TCR beta chain was carried out in a study of breast tumors, draining lymph nodes, adjacent tissues. The study's findings and limits: Data fit most tumor T cells coming from lymph node, expanding in tumor.

The lymph nodes were axillary draining lymph nodes from breast cancer patients. One entry per CDR3 protein, called by TCRdb with MiXCR from the multiplex PCR reads. The sample shows 150,000 to 200,000 distinct CDR3 sequences, 33% of them seen only once. A note on this clonotype: The antigen is undetermined.

Sequencing was performed on axillary lymph node tissue. The origin of this receptor is a female donor with breast cancer. Some clones in this sample may be carry-over from other donors' samples.

Here the CDR3 DNA reads TGTGCCAGCAGCGTCAGCGGGGGAAATACAGATACGCAGTATTTT. Translation: CASSVSGGNTDTQYF. The gene calls are TRBV7-9 and TRBJ2-3, with TRBD2 matching 8 bases. Germline CDR1 and CDR2: SEHNR and FQNEAQ (reference sequence). CDR3 size: 15 residues. Trimming took 5 bases from V and 3 from J; bases not matched to a gene: 7.